This T cell receptor (beta chain) was recovered during a study of T cells after yellow fever vaccination. About the study: Researchers used SMART-Seq v4 Ultra Low Input to prepare fractions that had low cell numbers.

Broader study findings: Contaminating bulk clonotypes could be abundant in FACS-sorted repertoires. Clones from primary vaccination mostly reappeared after the booster (around 96% CD4, less than 90% CD8). A weaker but faster secondary response was observed, peaking on day 5 versus 15.

This clonotype was seen only a few times. Its matching antigen is unknown. TCRdb redid the calling of the 5' RACE reads with MiXCR, one entry per CDR3 protein. Here the sample spans 300,000 or so distinct CDR3 sequences, 7% to 10% being singletons. This specimen consisted of PBMCs, obtained around 45 days after the first yellow fever vaccination. The clonotype comes from a man younger than 35 who received the YFV17D yellow fever vaccine.

The CDR3 region is CASSRVSGLGIQYF. Written as DNA, the CDR3 is TGTGCCAGCAGCCGGGTATCGGGCCTGGGAATTCAGTACTTC. The chain employs TRBV5-5 and TRBJ2-4; D is unclear. The CDR3 sequence is 14 residues long. Trimming took off 4 bases at V and 10 bases at J, with 18 bases between the two ends. Germline CDR1 reads SGHKS; CDR2 reads YYEKEE (reference sequence). Variable domain in full (rest from reference TRBV5-5 and TRBJ2-4): DAGVTQSPTHLIKTRGQQVTLRCSPISGHKSVSWYQQVLGQGPQFIFQYYEKEERGRGNFPDRFSARQFPNYSSELNVNALLLGDSALYLCASSRVSGLGIQYFGAGTRLSVL.